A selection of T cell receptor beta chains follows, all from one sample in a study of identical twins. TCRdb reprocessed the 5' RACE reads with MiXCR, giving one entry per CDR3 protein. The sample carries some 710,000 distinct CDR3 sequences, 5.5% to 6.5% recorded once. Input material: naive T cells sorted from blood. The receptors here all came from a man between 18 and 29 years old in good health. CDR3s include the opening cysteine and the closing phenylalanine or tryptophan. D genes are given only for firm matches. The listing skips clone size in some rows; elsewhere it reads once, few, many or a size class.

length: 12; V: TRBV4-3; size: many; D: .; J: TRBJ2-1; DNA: TGCGCCAGCAGCCCATCCTCAGGTGAGCAGTTCTTC; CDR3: CASSPSSGEQFF
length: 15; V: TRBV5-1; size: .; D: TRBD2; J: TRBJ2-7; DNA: TGCGCCAGCAGCACGACTAGCGGGAGCACGGGCGAGCAGTACTTC; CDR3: CASSTTSGSTGEQYF
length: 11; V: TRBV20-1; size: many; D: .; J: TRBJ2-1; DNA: TGCAGTGCTAGACGAACTAGAGAGCAGTTCTTC; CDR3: CSARRTREQFF
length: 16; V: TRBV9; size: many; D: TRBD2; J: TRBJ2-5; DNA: TGTGCCAGCAGCCCTCCGGGACTAGCGGGAGGAGAGACCCAGTACTTC; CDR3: CASSPPGLAGGETQYF
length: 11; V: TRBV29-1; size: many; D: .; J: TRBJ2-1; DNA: TGCAGCGTTGTTGCGGTAGGTGAGCAGTTCTTC; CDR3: CSVVAVGEQFF
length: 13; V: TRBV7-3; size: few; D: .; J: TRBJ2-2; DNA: TGTGCCAGCAGCTTACTGTTGGGCGGGGAGCTGTTTTTT; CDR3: CASSLLLGGELFF
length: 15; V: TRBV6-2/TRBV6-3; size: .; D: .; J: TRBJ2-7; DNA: TGTGCCAGCAGTTATTTGGGGACTTCTGGGAAAGAGCAGTACTTC; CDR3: CASSYLGTSGKEQYF
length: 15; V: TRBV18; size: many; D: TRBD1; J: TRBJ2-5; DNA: TGTGCCAGCTCACCTGGTCTGGACAGGGCGGAGACCCAGTACTTC; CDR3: CASSPGLDRAETQYF
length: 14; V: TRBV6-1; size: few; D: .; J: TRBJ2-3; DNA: TGTGCCAGCAGTGAACTGGGGCGCACAGATACGCAGTATTTT; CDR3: CASSELGRTDTQYF
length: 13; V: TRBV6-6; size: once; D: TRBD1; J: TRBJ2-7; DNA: TGTGCCGGCAGGAGGGGACAGGTCTACGAGCAGTACTTC; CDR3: CAGRRGQVYEQYF
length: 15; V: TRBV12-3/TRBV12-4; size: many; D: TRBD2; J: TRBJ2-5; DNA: TGTGCCAGCAGTTTAAGCCAGGGAGGGTGGGAGACCCAGTACTTC; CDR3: CASSLSQGGWETQYF
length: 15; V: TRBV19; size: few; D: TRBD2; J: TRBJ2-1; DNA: TGTGCCACCTCGTCTCCCAGCGGGACCTACAATGAGCAGTTCTTC; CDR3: CATSSPSGTYNEQFF
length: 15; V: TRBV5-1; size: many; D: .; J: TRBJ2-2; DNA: TGCGCCAGCAGCGGCGGCAGGATGAACACCGGGGAGCTGTTTTTT; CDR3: CASSGGRMNTGELFF
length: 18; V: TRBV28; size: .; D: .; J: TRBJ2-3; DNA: TGTGCCAGCAGCTCCCCAGGACAGAAGGTCCCTGGCACAGATACGCAGTATTTT; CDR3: CASSSPGQKVPGTDTQYF
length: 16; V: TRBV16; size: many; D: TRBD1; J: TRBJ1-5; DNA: TGTGCCAGCAGCCAATTTGGACAGGGTGGCCATCAGCCCCAGCATTTT; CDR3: CASSQFGQGGHQPQHF
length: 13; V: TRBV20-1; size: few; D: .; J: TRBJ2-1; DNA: TGCAGTGCTAGAGATCTTTCGGGATACGTAGAGTTCTTC; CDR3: CSARDLSGYVEFF
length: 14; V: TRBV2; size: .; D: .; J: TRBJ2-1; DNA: TGTGCCAGCAGTTACCAGACAGCAAACAATGAGCAGTTCTTC; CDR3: CASSYQTANNEQFF
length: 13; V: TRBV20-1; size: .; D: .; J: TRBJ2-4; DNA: TGCAGTGCGCAACATGGGACTAAAAACATTCAGTACTTC; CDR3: CSAQHGTKNIQYF
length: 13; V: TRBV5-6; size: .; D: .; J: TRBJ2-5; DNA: TGTGCCAGCAGCGGCCGAACCTGGGAGACCCAGTACTTC; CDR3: CASSGRTWETQYF
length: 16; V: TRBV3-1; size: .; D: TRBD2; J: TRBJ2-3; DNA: TGTGCCAGCGGCTGGACTAGCGGGAGGGGAACAGATACGCAGTATTTT; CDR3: CASGWTSGRGTDTQYF
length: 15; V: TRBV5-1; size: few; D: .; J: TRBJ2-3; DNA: TGCGCCAGCAGCTTAGCGGTAGTTCACACAGATACGCAGTATTTT; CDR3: CASSLAVVHTDTQYF
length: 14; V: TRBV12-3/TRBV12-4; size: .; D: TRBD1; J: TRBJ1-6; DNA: TGTGCCAGCAGTCAACAGGGGTTTAATTCACCCCTCCACTTT; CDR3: CASSQQGFNSPLHF